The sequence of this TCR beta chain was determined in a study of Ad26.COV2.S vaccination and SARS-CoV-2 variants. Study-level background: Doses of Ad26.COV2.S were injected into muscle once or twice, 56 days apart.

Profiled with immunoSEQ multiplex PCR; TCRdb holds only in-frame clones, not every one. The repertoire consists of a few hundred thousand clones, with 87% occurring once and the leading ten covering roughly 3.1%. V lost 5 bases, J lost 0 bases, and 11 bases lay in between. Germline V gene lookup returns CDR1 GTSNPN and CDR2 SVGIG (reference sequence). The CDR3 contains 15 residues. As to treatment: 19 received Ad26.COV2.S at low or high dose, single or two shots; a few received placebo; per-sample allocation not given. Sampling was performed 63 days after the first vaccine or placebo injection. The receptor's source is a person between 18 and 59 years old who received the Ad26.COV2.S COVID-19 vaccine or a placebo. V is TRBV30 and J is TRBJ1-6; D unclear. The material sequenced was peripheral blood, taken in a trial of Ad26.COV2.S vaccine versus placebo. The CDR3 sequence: CAWVSRSSYNSPLHF. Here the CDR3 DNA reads TGTGCCTGGGTGTCGAGGAGCTCCTATAATTCACCCCTCCACTTT. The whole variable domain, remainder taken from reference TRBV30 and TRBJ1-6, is SQTIHQWPATLVQPVGSPLSLECTVEGTSNPNLYWYRQAAGRGLQLLFYSVGIGQISSEVPQNLSASRPQDRQFILSSKKLLLSDSGFYLCAWVSRSSYNSPLHFGNGTRLTVT.